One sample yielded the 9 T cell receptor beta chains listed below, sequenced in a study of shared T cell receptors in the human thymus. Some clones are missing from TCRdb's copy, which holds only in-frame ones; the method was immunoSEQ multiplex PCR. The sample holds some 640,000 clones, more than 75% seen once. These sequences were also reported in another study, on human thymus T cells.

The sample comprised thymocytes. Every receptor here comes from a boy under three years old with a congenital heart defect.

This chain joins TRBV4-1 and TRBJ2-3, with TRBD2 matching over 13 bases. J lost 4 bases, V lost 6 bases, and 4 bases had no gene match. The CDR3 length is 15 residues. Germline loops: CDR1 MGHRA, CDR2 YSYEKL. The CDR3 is CASSYTSGGADTQYF. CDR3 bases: TGCGCCAGCAGTTACACTAGCGGGGGGGCAGATACGCAGTATTTT.

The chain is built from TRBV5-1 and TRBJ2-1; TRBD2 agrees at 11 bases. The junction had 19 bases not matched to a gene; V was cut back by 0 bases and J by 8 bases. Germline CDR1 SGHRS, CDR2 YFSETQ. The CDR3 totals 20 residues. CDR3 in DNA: TGCGCCAGCAGCTTGGCGGCTAGCGGGAGGATACCCGAAGCCGTCGATGAGCAGTTCTTC. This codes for CASSLAASGRIPEAVDEQFF.

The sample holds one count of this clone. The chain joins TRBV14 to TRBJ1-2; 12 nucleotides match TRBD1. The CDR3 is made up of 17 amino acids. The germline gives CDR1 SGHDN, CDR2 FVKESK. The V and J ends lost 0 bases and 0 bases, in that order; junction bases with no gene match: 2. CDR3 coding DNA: TGTGCCAGCAGCCAAGAGGGGACAGGGGGCCCTAACTATGGCTACACCTTC. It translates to CASSQEGTGGPNYGYTF.

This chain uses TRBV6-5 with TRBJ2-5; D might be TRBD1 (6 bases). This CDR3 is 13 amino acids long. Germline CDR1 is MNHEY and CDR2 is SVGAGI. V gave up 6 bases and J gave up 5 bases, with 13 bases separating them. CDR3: CASRGTWEETQYF. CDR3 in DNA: TGTGCCAGCAGAGGGACATGGGAGGAGACCCAGTACTTC.

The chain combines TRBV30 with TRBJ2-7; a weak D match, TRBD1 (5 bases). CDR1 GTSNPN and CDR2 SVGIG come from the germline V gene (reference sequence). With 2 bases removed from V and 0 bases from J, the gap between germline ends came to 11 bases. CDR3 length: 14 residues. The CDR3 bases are TGTGCCTGGAGTTCAGGGAAGGTCTCCTACGAGCAGTACTTC. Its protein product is CAWSSGKVSYEQYF.

CDR3 protein: CSVKQGFTGELFF. The CDR3 bases are TGCAGCGTTAAACAGGGGTTCACCGGGGAGCTGTTTTTT. The chain couples TRBV29-1 to TRBJ2-2; TRBD1 aligns across 7 bases. The J segment lost 4 bases and the V segment lost 5 bases, leaving 4 bases of the junction unmatched. The CDR3 is 13 amino acids. CDR1 and CDR2 from the germline V gene are SQVTM and ANQGSEA.

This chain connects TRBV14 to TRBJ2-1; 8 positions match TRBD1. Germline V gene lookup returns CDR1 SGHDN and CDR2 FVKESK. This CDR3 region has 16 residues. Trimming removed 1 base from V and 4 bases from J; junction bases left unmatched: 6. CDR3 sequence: CASSQGRDRLYNEQFF. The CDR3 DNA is TGTGCCAGCAGCCAAGGTAGGGACAGGCTTTACAATGAGCAGTTCTTC.

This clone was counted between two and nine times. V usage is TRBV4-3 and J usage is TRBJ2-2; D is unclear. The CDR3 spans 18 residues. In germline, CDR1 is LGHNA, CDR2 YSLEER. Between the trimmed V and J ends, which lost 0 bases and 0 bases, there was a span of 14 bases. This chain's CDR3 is CASSQDRGPPANTGELFF. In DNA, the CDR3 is TGCGCCAGCAGCCAAGATCGTGGGCCTCCCGCGAACACCGGGGAGCTGTTTTTT.

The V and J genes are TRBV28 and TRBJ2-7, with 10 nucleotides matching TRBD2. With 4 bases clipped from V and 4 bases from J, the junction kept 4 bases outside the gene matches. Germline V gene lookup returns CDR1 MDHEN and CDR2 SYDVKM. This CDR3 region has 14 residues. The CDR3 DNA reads TGTGCCAGCAGTTACGGACTAGCGGCTTACGAGCAGTACTTC. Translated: CASSYGLAAYEQYF.